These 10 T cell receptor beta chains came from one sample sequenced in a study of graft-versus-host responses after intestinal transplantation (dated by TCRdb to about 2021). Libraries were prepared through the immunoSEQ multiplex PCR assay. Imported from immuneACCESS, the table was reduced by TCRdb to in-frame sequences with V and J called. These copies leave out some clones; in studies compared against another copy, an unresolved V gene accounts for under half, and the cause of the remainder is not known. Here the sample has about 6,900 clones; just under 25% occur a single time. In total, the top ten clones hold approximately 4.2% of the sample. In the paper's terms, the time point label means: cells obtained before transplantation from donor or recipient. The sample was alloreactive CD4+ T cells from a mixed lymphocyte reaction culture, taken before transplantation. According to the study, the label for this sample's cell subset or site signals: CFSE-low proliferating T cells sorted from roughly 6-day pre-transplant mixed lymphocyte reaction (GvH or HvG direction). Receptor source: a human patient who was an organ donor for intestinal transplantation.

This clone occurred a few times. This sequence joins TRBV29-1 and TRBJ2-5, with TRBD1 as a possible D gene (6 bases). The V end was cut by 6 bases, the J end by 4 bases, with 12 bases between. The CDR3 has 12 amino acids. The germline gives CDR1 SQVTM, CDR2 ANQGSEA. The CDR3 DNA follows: TGCAGCGTAGGGACATCTTTAGAGACCCAGTACTTC. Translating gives CSVGTSLETQYF.

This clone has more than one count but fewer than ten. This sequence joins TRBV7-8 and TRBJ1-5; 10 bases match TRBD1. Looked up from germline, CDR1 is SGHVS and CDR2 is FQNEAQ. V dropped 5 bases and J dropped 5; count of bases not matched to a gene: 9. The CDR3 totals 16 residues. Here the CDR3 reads CASSPRPGQGYQPQHF. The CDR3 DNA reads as TGTGCCAGCAGCCCTCGACCGGGACAGGGGTATCAGCCCCAGCATTTT.

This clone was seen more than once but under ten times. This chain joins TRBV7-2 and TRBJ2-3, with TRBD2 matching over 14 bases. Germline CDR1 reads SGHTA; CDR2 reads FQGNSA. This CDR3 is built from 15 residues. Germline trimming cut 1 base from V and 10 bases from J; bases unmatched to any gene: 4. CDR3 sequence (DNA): TGTGCCAGCAGCTTAGTCGGGACTAGCGGGAGTTCGCAGTATTTT. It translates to CASSLVGTSGSSQYF.

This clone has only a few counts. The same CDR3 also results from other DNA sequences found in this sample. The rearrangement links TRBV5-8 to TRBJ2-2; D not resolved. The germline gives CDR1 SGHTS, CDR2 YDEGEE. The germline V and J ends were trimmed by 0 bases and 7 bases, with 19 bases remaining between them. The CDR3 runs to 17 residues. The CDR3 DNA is TGTGCCAGCAGCTTGGTAGTGTGGACCCCATTGATCGGGGAGCTGTTTTTT. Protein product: CASSLVVWTPLIGELFF. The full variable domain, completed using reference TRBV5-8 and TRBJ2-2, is EAGVTQSPTHLIKTRGQQATLRCSPISGHTSVYWYQQALGLGLQFLLWYDEGEERNRGNFPPRFSGRQFPNYSSELNVNALELEDSALYLCASSLVVWTPLIGELFFGEGSRLTVL.

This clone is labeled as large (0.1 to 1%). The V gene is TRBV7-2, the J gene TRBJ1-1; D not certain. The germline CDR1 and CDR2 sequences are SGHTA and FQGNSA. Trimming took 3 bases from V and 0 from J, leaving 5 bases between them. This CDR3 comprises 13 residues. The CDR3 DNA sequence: TGTGCCAGCAGCTTCGAGATGAACACTGAAGCTTTCTTT. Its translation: CASSFEMNTEAFF.

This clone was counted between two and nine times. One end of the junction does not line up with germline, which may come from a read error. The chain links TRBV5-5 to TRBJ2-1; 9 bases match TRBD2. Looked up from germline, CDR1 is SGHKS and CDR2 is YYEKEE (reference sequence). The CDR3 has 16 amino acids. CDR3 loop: CASSQLLAGPYNEQFF. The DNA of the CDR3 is TGCGCCAGCAGCCAACTACTAGCGGGTCCCTACAATGAGCAGTTCTTC.

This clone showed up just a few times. The DNA of the CDR3 is TGTGCCGGAACCGGGACAGGGGGTCCCCAAGAGACCCAGTACTTC. Translated: CAGTGTGGPQETQYF. The chain joins TRBV6-6 to TRBJ2-5; 11 positions match TRBD1. The CDR3 covers 15 residues. Germline V gene data show CDR1 as MNHNY and CDR2 as SVGAGI (reference sequence). J gave up 1 base and V 11 bases, and 9 bases lay outside the gene matches.

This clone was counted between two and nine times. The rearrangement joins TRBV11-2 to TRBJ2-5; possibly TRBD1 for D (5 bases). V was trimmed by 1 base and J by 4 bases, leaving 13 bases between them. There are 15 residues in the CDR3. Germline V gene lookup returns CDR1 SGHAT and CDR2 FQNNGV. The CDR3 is CASSLVWQGRETQYF. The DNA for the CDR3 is TGTGCCAGCAGCTTAGTCTGGCAGGGAAGAGAGACCCAGTACTTC. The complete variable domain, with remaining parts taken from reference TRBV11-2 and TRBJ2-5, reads EAGVAQSPRYKIIEKRQSVAFWCNPISGHATLYWYQQILGQGPKLLIQFQNNGVVDDSQLPKDRFSAERLKGVDSTLKIQPAKLEDSAVYLCASSLVWQGRETQYFGPGTRLLVL.

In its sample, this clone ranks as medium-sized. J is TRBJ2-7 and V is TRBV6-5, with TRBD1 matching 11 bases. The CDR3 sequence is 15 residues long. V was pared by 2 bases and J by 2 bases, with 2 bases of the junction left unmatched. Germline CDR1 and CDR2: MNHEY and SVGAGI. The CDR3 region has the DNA TGTGCCAGCAGTTACGGGGACAGGGGGACCTACGAGCAGTACTTC. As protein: CASSYGDRGTYEQYF.

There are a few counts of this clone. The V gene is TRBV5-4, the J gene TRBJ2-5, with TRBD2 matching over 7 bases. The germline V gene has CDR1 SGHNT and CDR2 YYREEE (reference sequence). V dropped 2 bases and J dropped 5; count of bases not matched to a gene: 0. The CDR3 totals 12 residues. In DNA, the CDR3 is TGTGCCAGCAGCTTCGGGGGGGAGACCCAGTACTTC. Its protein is CASSFGGETQYF. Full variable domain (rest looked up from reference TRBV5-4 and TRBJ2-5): ETGVTQSPTHLIKTRGQQVTLRCSSQSGHNTVSWYQQALGQGPQFIFQYYREEENGRGNFPPRFSGLQFPNYSSELNVNALELDDSALYLCASSFGGETQYFGPGTRLLVL.